This TCR beta chain came from a study of T cells in Graves' hyperthyroidism and ophthalmopathy. From RNA transcripts, TCR beta CDR3 regions were amplified. Initially, a first-round RT-PCR of the TCR CDR3 employed the HTBI primer set. TCRdb called the multiplex PCR reads again in MiXCR, with one record for every CDR3 protein. The sample carries roughly 100,000 distinct CDR3 sequences, around 50% recorded once. CDR3 length equals 13 residues. CDR1 is LNHDA and CDR2 is SQIVND in the germline V gene (reference sequence). Investigators excluded patients with uncontrolled infection, other autoimmune disease, pregnancy or lactation. Comment on this clonotype: The junction and the germline gene differ at one end; a read error may be behind it.

Sequencing used blood. The genes are TRBV19 and TRBJ2-1; D is uncertain. The origin of this receptor is a middle-aged man with Graves' hyperthyroidism. The CDR3 loop is CTSSIVADNEQFF. The DNA for the CDR3 is TGTACCAGTAGTATAGTCGCAGACAATGAGCAGTTCTTC.